Shown below are 27 T cell receptor beta chains from a single sample sequenced in a study of stem cell transplantation in POMP-related autoinflammatory disease. TCRdb's table, derived via immunoSEQ multiplex PCR, lists solely in-frame clones and lacks some. In the table there are some 29,000 clones, around 88% of which are singletons. This specimen consisted of CD4+ T cells from PBMCs, obtained before stem cell transplantation. The source of these receptors is a human donor with POMP-related autoinflammation and immune dysregulation (PRAID).

J is TRBJ1-5 and V is TRBV6-5; D is undetermined. The V gene lost 7 bases and the J gene lost 1 base, with 11 bases spanning the gap. This CDR3 is built from 14 residues. The germline V gene encodes CDR1 MNHEY and CDR2 SVGAGI. CDR3 region: CASKGGGSNQPQHF. The CDR3 DNA sequence: TGTGCCAGCAAGGGTGGCGGGAGCAATCAGCCCCAGCATTTT.

The V call is TRBV11-2, the J call TRBJ2-3; TRBD2 matches at 8 bases. V lost 4 bases to trimming and J lost 2 bases; unmatched junction nucleotides: 8. The CDR3 loop spans 16 amino acids. Germline-derived CDR1 and CDR2 are SGHAT and FQNNGV. CDR3 loop: CASSSGRTSPTDTQYF. The CDR3 coding sequence is TGTGCCAGCAGCTCCGGCAGGACTAGCCCCACAGATACGCAGTATTTT.

The chain combines TRBV5-6 with TRBJ2-1; TRBD2 matches 16 bases. Per the germline V gene, CDR1 is SGHDT and CDR2 is YYEEEE. After removal of 6 bases from V and 7 bases from J, the junction contained 16 bases not matched to a gene. This CDR3 comprises 19 residues. CDR3: CASTVSGLAGGRVWNEQFF. The CDR3 coding sequence is TGTGCCAGCACGGTATCGGGACTAGCGGGAGGGCGCGTTTGGAATGAGCAGTTCTTC.

The V call is TRBV2, the J call TRBJ2-7, with 8 bases aligning to TRBD1. CDR1 and CDR2 from the germline V gene are SNHLY and FYNNEI. The ends lost 8 bases at V and 3 bases at J; junction bases unmatched: 3. The CDR3 consists of 12 residues. DNA for the CDR3: TGTGCCAGCGGGGGGACAGGCTACGAGCAGTACTTC. It encodes CASGGTGYEQYF.

The chain joins TRBV25-1 to TRBJ2-1; 10 bases map to TRBD2. This CDR3 comprises 12 residues. The V segment lost 6 bases and the J segment 10 bases; nucleotides outside the gene matches: 3. Looked up from germline, CDR1 is MGHDK and CDR2 is SYGVNS. The CDR3 nucleotides read TGTGCCAGCAGCCCGGGACTAGCGGAGCAGTTCTTC. Amino acid sequence: CASSPGLAEQFF.

CDR3 coding DNA: TGTGCCAGCAGCGAGGTGAACACCGGGGAGCTGTTTTTT. Its protein is CASSEVNTGELFF. V gene TRBV25-1 combines with J gene TRBJ2-2, with unresolved D. V was trimmed by 6 bases and J by 1 base, leaving 6 bases between them. Germline assignment: CDR1 MGHDK and CDR2 SYGVNS. The CDR3 has 13 amino acids.

The chain carries TRBV4-1 and TRBJ1-6; D gene ambiguous. The germline CDR1 and CDR2 sequences are MGHRA and YSYEKL. Trimming took off 0 bases at V and 5 bases at J, with 8 bases between the two ends. There are 15 residues in the CDR3. The CDR3 DNA reads as TGCGCCAGCAGCCAAGAGGGTTCGAATAATTCACCCCTCCACTTT. Protein sequence: CASSQEGSNNSPLHF.

J is TRBJ2-2 and V is TRBV5-1; D gene uncertain. V was trimmed by 3 bases and J by 1 base, leaving 7 bases between them. This CDR3 region has 14 residues. The germline gives CDR1 SGHRS, CDR2 YFSETQ. CDR3 DNA: TGCGCCAGCAGCTACGAAAGGAACACCGGGGAGCTGTTTTTT. Translated: CASSYERNTGELFF.

V and J are TRBV6-6 and TRBJ1-6, with D unresolved. Germline V gene sequence: CDR1 MNHNY, CDR2 SVGAGI (reference sequence). The length of the CDR3 is 14 residues. The V end lost 4 bases, the J end lost 6 bases, and 10 bases lay between the germline ends. CDR3 region: CASSLDPLNSPLHF. CDR3 coding DNA: TGTGCCAGCAGTTTGGACCCTCTTAATTCACCCCTCCACTTT.

This rearrangement joins TRBV6-1 to TRBJ1-1, with unresolved D. V lost 4 bases and J 1 base, leaving 7 bases between the germline ends. CDR3 length equals 13 residues. CDR1 is MNHNS and CDR2 is SASEGT in the germline V gene. The CDR3 bases are TGTGCCAGCAGTGGGGCACGGAACACTGAAGCTTTCTTT. It is translated as CASSGARNTEAFF.

This clone was picked up one time. DNA of the CDR3: TGTGCCACCTCGGACCCTGGAAACACCATATATTTT. This encodes CATSDPGNTIYF. The J gene is TRBJ1-3, the V gene TRBV6-6, with D hard to call. This CDR3 contains 12 residues. Trimming removed 10 bases from V and 2 bases from J, with 9 bases in between. The germline V gene encodes CDR1 MNHNY and CDR2 SVGAGI (reference sequence).

The rearrangement uses TRBV29-1 and TRBJ2-5; 8 bases fit TRBD1. This CDR3 comprises 16 residues. Germline V gene lookup returns CDR1 SQVTM and CDR2 ANQGSEA. Losses at the gene ends were 4 bases for V and 2 bases for J; bases not matched to a gene: 12. The CDR3 loop is CSVAGIGTGTQETQYF. Written as DNA, the CDR3 is TGCAGCGTTGCGGGTATCGGGACAGGTACACAAGAGACCCAGTACTTC.

The V call is TRBV7-9, the J call TRBJ1-2, with 7 bases that match TRBD1. CDR3 length equals 13 residues. Looked up from germline, CDR1 is SEHNR and CDR2 is FQNEAQ (reference sequence). The trim removed 3 bases at V and 7 bases at J, leaving 5 bases unmatched. The CDR3 region has the DNA TGTGCCAGCAGCTTTAGAGGGGGCGTTGGCTACACCTTC. Amino acid sequence: CASSFRGGVGYTF.

The V gene is TRBV9, the J gene TRBJ2-1, with 9 bases fitting TRBD1. Germline V gene data show CDR1 as SGDLS and CDR2 as YYNGEE. The CDR3 runs to 14 residues. The V and J ends lost 0 bases and 7 bases, in that order; junction bases with no gene match: 2. The CDR3 nucleotides are TGTGCCAGCAGCGTAGCCGGACAGGGGAATGAGCAGTTCTTC. Encoded protein: CASSVAGQGNEQFF.

This sequence joins TRBV4-1 and TRBJ1-1; 7 nucleotides agree with TRBD1. From germline, CDR1 is MGHRA and CDR2 YSYEKL. This CDR3 is 15 amino acids long. V lost 1 base and J lost 1; bases outside the gene matches: 3. The CDR3 nucleotides read TGCGCCAGCAGCCAAGGACAGGGCCCGAACACTGAAGCTTTCTTT. Translating it yields CASSQGQGPNTEAFF.

The genes are TRBV11-2 and TRBJ1-1; D not certain. Germline V gene lookup returns CDR1 SGHAT and CDR2 FQNNGV. The CDR3 spans 14 residues. The V and J ends lost 0 bases and 1 base respectively, with 6 bases between them. CDR3 amino acids: CASSLDLGNTEAFF. The CDR3 nucleotides read TGTGCCAGCAGCTTAGATCTGGGGAACACTGAAGCTTTCTTT.

This rearrangement joins TRBV25-1 to TRBJ1-1; D ambiguous. The CDR3 covers 11 residues. Germline V gene sequence: CDR1 MGHDK, CDR2 SYGVNS. V was shortened by 6 bases and J by 5 bases, with 7 bases between the two germline ends. This chain's CDR3 is CASREVTEAFF. The CDR3 DNA sequence: TGTGCCAGCAGAGAGGTAACTGAAGCTTTCTTT.

The genes are TRBV6-5 and TRBJ2-1; perhaps TRBD1 as D (5 bases). In germline, CDR1 is MNHEY, CDR2 SVGAGI. The CDR3 length is 11 residues. Trimming shortened V by 6 bases and J by 10 bases, and 10 bases separated the two germline ends. The CDR3 spells CASRTGHEQFF. The CDR3 region has the DNA TGTGCCAGCAGAACAGGTCACGAGCAGTTCTTC.

J is TRBJ2-7 and V is TRBV2, with 10 bases identical to TRBD2. Germline V lookup: CDR1 SNHLY, CDR2 FYNNEI. V shed 8 bases and J 2 bases; nucleotides not matched to a gene: 6. This CDR3 spans 14 amino acids. The CDR3 spells CASEPAGGTYEQYF. CDR3 in DNA: TGTGCCAGCGAGCCAGCGGGGGGGACCTACGAGCAGTACTTC.

The rearrangement uses TRBV18 and TRBJ1-2, with 9 bases that match TRBD1. The CDR3 runs 18 residues. CDR1 is KGHSH, CDR2 LQKENI, per germline. Unmatched junction bases numbered 13, after V lost 2 bases and J lost 3 bases. The CDR3 loop reads CASSPDRGQGAHDYGYTF. CDR3 nucleotides: TGTGCCAGCTCACCAGACCGGGGACAGGGTGCCCATGACTATGGCTACACCTTC. The variable domain in full, completed from reference TRBV18 and TRBJ1-2, reads NAGVMQNPRHLVRRRGQEARLRCSPMKGHSHVYWYRQLPEEGLKFMVYLQKENIIDESGMPKERFSAEFPKEGPSILRIQQVVRGDSAAYFCASSPDRGQGAHDYGYTFGSGTRLTVV.

This chain joins TRBV6-1 and TRBJ2-7; weak D call: TRBD2 (6 bases). Germline CDR1 MNHNS, CDR2 SASEGT. Trimming pared 7 bases from V and 4 bases from J, leaving 20 bases between. CDR3 size: 15 residues. CDR3 sequence (DNA): TGTGCCAGCACACCTGAGGCGGGATTCGGGTACGAGCAGTACTTC. Translation: CASTPEAGFGYEQYF.

J is TRBJ2-2 and V is TRBV7-2, with D tentatively TRBD1 or TRBD2 (5 bases each). The V end lost 1 base, the J end lost 8 bases, and 11 bases lay between the germline ends. Germline V CDR1 and CDR2: SGHTA, FQGNSA. This CDR3 is 14 amino acids long. This CDR3 is CASSLGLGEGELFF. The DNA for the CDR3 is TGTGCCAGCAGCTTAGGCCTGGGGGAGGGGGAGCTGTTTTTT.

This clone is a singleton in its sample. The chain joins TRBV18 to TRBJ2-1; D unclear. The CDR3 length is 15 residues. Germline V gene data show CDR1 as KGHSH and CDR2 as LQKENI. Trimming removed 3 bases from V and 0 bases from J, with 9 bases in between. DNA for the CDR3: TGTGCCAGCTCACCGGTCAGAAGCTCCTACAATGAGCAGTTCTTC. Translating it yields CASSPVRSSYNEQFF.

For this clone: One junction end does not reproduce the germline sequence, and a read error may be involved. The V and J genes are TRBV7-7 and TRBJ2-3; D not resolved. Germline CDR1 SSHAT, CDR2 FNYEAQ (reference sequence). The CDR3 sequence is 14 residues long. This CDR3 is CASSLSIQADTQYF. CDR3 nucleotides: TGTGCTAGCAGCTTAAGCATCCAGGCAGATACGCAGTATTTT.

The rearrangement uses TRBV6-1 and TRBJ2-6; D unclear. CDR1 and CDR2 from the germline V gene are MNHNS and SASEGT. The CDR3 is made up of 11 amino acids. The V and J ends lost 0 bases and 16 bases respectively, with 7 bases between them. In DNA, the CDR3 is TGTGCCAGCAGTGAAGCGGCTATTCTGACTTTC. It codes for CASSEAAILTF.

CDR3 in DNA: TGTGCCAGCTCAAGGAGGGAAGAGACCCAGTACTTC. It encodes CASSRREETQYF. The chain recombines TRBV18 with TRBJ2-5; tentatively, D is TRBD2 (6 bases). Trimming took off 5 bases at V and 3 bases at J, with 7 bases between the two ends. There are 12 residues in the CDR3. Per the germline V gene, CDR1 is KGHSH and CDR2 is LQKENI.

The chain joins TRBV2 to TRBJ1-4, with TRBD1 as a possible D gene (6 bases). V was cut by 7 bases and J by 3 bases, with 9 bases left in between. The CDR3 consists of 13 residues. Germline-derived CDR1 and CDR2 are SNHLY and FYNNEI. The CDR3 loop reads CASKGVSNEKLFF. In DNA form, the CDR3 reads TGTGCCAGCAAGGGGGTGTCTAATGAAAAACTGTTTTTT.